This T cell receptor beta chain was recovered during a study of OX40 agonist ivuxolimab in advanced cancers. Per germline, CDR1 MNHNS and CDR2 SASEGT. V trimming: 7 bases; J trimming: 4 bases; junction bases outside the gene matches: 8. The CDR3 totals 14 residues. Generated by immunoSEQ multiplex PCR, the TCRdb table keeps only in-frame clones and is missing some. This sample has just under 55,000 clones, with 80% found just once. V usage is TRBV6-1 and J usage is TRBJ1-2; 8 bases fit TRBD1. This specimen was CD4+ or CD8+ T cells sorted from blood, taken in a trial of the OX40 agonist ivuxolimab. This receptor was identified in an adult with an advanced solid tumor such as melanoma, head and neck, liver or kidney cancer. CDR3 sequence: CASNHDRGGYGYTF. DNA for the CDR3: TGTGCCAGCAACCATGACAGGGGAGGCTATGGCTACACCTTC.